This is a list of T cell receptor beta chains from one sample in a study of early T cells in non-severe SARS-CoV-2 infection. In TCRdb, the 5' RACE reads were re-called with MiXCR into one record per CDR3 protein. The data show some 98,000 distinct CDR3 sequences, about 15% seen once. What was sequenced was whole blood. The origin of the receptors is an adult who was a healthcare worker with PCR-confirmed SARS-CoV-2 infection or an uninfected control (not recorded which). Both conserved end residues are part of each CDR3. Fields, in order: V gene, J gene, clone size, D gene, CDR3 DNA, CDR3 protein. A D gene is named only where the DNA matches it firmly. Clone size is given for some rows only: seen once, a few or many times, or a class if the clone is expanded.

v_gene: TRBV28
j_gene: TRBJ2-1
abundance: few
d_gene: -
CDR3nt: TGTGCCAGCAGTTACCTCGCGGCAGGGTCGGGTGAGCAGTTCTTC
CDR3aa: CASSYLAAGSGEQFF

v_gene: TRBV7-2
j_gene: TRBJ2-2
abundance: -
d_gene: -
CDR3nt: TGTGCCAGCAGCTACCTAAACACCGGGGAGCTGTTTTTT
CDR3aa: CASSYLNTGELFF

v_gene: TRBV28
j_gene: TRBJ2-1
abundance: -
d_gene: TRBD1
CDR3nt: TGTGCCAGCAGACCCGGGACAGGGTACAATGAGCAGTTCTTC
CDR3aa: CASRPGTGYNEQFF

v_gene: TRBV18
j_gene: TRBJ1-2
abundance: -
d_gene: TRBD1
CDR3nt: TGTGCCAGCTCACCGGCCCGGACAGGGGTAGAGGGCTACACCTTC
CDR3aa: CASSPARTGVEGYTF

v_gene: TRBV2
j_gene: TRBJ2-7
abundance: -
d_gene: TRBD2
CDR3nt: TGTGCCAGCAGGCTAGCGGGAGGGCCTGGGGAGCAGTACTTC
CDR3aa: CASRLAGGPGEQYF

v_gene: TRBV3-1
j_gene: TRBJ2-7
abundance: few
d_gene: -
CDR3nt: TGTGCCAGCAGCCAAGAAAGCGGGTACGAGCAGTACTTC
CDR3aa: CASSQESGYEQYF

v_gene: TRBV28
j_gene: TRBJ2-1
abundance: many
d_gene: TRBD2
CDR3nt: TGTGCCAGCTCCTCTGGGACTAGCGGGTCGTCCTACAATGAGCAGTTCTTC
CDR3aa: CASSSGTSGSSYNEQFF

v_gene: TRBV27
j_gene: TRBJ1-1
abundance: few
d_gene: -
CDR3nt: TGTGCCAGCAGTTTATTGGGGTCTGAAGCTTTCTTT
CDR3aa: CASSLLGSEAFF

v_gene: TRBV20-1
j_gene: TRBJ2-1
abundance: -
d_gene: -
CDR3nt: TGCAGTGCTAGAGACCCCAGGGCGGACTATTACAATGAGCAGTTCTTC
CDR3aa: CSARDPRADYYNEQFF

v_gene: TRBV4-2
j_gene: TRBJ2-7
abundance: many
d_gene: TRBD1
CDR3nt: TGTGCCAGCAGCCCCCTATCGACGGGACAGGGGACAAATCCCTACGAGCAGTACTTC
CDR3aa: CASSPLSTGQGTNPYEQYF

v_gene: TRBV18
j_gene: TRBJ1-5
abundance: many
d_gene: TRBD1
CDR3nt: TGTGCCAGCTCACCCCGGGACAGGGACAGCAATCAGCCCCAGCATTTT
CDR3aa: CASSPRDRDSNQPQHF

v_gene: TRBV29-1
j_gene: TRBJ2-3
abundance: -
d_gene: -
CDR3nt: TGCAGCGCACAGGGTTTCACAGATACGCAGTATTTT
CDR3aa: CSAQGFTDTQYF

v_gene: TRBV18
j_gene: TRBJ2-7
abundance: few
d_gene: TRBD1
CDR3nt: TGTGCCAGCTCACCGCCAGGGGGCTACGAGCAGTACTTC
CDR3aa: CASSPPGGYEQYF

v_gene: TRBV29-1
j_gene: TRBJ2-1
abundance: -
d_gene: TRBD2
CDR3nt: TGCAGCGTTCCAGGCTCTAGCGGGAGGGCCAGTGAGCAGTTCTTC
CDR3aa: CSVPGSSGRASEQFF

v_gene: TRBV27
j_gene: TRBJ2-1
abundance: few
d_gene: -
CDR3nt: TGTGCCACTCACTCATCAGGGGGACTATCCCTAAGCTCCTACAATGAGCAGTTCTTC
CDR3aa: CATHSSGGLSLSSYNEQFF

v_gene: TRBV29-1
j_gene: TRBJ2-1
abundance: -
d_gene: -
CDR3nt: TGCAGCGGTAGCAGGAGCTCCTACAATGAGCAGTTCTTC
CDR3aa: CSGSRSSYNEQFF

v_gene: TRBV12-3/TRBV12-4
j_gene: TRBJ2-3
abundance: many
d_gene: -
CDR3nt: TGTGCCAGCAGTTTAGGCGCAGGAGGAGATACGCAGTATTTT
CDR3aa: CASSLGAGGDTQYF

v_gene: TRBV21-1
j_gene: TRBJ2-7
abundance: -
d_gene: -
CDR3nt: TGTGCCAGCAGCAAAGCGTCCAGGGGCCACGAGCAGTACTTC
CDR3aa: CASSKASRGHEQYF

v_gene: TRBV15
j_gene: TRBJ2-1
abundance: many
d_gene: TRBD2
CDR3nt: TGTGCCACCAGCAGAGGACTAGCGGGAGGTGAGCAGTTCTTC
CDR3aa: CATSRGLAGGEQFF

v_gene: TRBV7-9
j_gene: TRBJ1-5
abundance: few
d_gene: TRBD1
CDR3nt: TGTGCCAGCAGTTTACAGGGGGACAATCAGCCCCAGCATTTT
CDR3aa: CASSLQGDNQPQHF

v_gene: TRBV19
j_gene: TRBJ1-1
abundance: few
d_gene: TRBD1
CDR3nt: TGTGCCAGTAGTGACAGGGCGAACACTGAAGCTTTCTTT
CDR3aa: CASSDRANTEAFF

v_gene: TRBV2
j_gene: TRBJ1-5
abundance: -
d_gene: -
CDR3nt: TGTGCCAGCAGTAGTGACAGGTATAGCAATCAGCCCCAGCATTTT
CDR3aa: CASSSDRYSNQPQHF

v_gene: TRBV30
j_gene: TRBJ2-3
abundance: -
d_gene: -
CDR3nt: TGTGCCTGGAGTGCCCAATGGGAGAGTGGGACAGATACGCAGTATTTT
CDR3aa: CAWSAQWESGTDTQYF

v_gene: TRBV13
j_gene: TRBJ1-2
abundance: many
d_gene: -
CDR3nt: TGTGCCAGCAGCTCCTTTATCCGACGAGGGGTGGGCTACACCTTC
CDR3aa: CASSSFIRRGVGYTF